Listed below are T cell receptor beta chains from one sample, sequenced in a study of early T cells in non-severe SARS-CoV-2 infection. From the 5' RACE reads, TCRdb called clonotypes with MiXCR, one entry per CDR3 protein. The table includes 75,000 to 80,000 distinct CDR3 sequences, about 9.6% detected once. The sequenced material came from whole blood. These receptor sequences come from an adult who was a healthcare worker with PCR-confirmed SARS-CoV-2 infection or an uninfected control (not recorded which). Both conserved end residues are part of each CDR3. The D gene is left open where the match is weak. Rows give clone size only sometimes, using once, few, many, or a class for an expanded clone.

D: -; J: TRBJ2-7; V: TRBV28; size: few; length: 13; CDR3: CASRPTRPGEQYF; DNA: TGTGCCAGCAGACCTACGAGGCCCGGGGAGCAGTACTTC
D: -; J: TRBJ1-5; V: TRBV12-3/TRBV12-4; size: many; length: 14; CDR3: CASSLIQEGQPQHF; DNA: TGTGCCAGCAGTTTAATCCAGGAGGGGCAGCCCCAGCATTTT
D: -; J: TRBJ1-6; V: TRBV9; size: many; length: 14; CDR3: CASSVLIGESPLHF; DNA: TGTGCCAGCAGCGTACTAATTGGAGAATCACCCCTCCACTTT
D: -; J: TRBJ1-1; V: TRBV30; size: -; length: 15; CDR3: CAWSPNSGGRNEAFF; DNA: TGTGCCTGGAGTCCCAATTCGGGGGGGAGGAATGAAGCTTTCTTT
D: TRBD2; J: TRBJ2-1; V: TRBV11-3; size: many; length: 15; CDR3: CASSTRLAPYNEQFF; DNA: TGTGCCAGCAGCACCAGACTAGCCCCCTACAATGAGCAGTTCTTC
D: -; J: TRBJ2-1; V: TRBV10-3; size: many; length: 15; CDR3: CAISVLASSYNEQFF; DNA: TGTGCCATCAGCGTACTAGCTAGCTCCTACAATGAGCAGTTCTTC
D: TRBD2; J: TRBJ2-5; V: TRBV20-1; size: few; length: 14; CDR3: CSAEAGGPGETQYF; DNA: TGCAGTGCTGAAGCGGGAGGGCCGGGAGAGACCCAGTACTTC
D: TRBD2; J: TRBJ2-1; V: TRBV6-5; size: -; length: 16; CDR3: CASSYPGLAGASEQFF; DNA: TGTGCCAGCAGTTACCCGGGACTAGCGGGAGCTAGTGAGCAGTTCTTC
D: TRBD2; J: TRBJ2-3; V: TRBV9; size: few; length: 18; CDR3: CASSAQLAGVGGKDTQYF; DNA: TGTGCCAGCAGCGCGCAACTAGCGGGAGTGGGAGGAAAAGATACGCAGTATTTT
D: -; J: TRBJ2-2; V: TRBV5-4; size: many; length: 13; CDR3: CASSWEGLGELFF; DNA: TGTGCCAGCAGCTGGGAAGGGTTGGGGGAGCTGTTTTTT
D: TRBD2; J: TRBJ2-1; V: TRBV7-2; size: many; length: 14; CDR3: CASAAGGPQNEQFF; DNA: TGTGCCAGCGCAGCGGGAGGGCCCCAGAATGAGCAGTTCTTC
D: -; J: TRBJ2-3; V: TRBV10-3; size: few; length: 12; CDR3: CAIQGIADTQYF; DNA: TGTGCCATTCAGGGAATCGCAGATACGCAGTATTTT
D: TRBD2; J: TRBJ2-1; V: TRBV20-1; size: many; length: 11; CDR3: CRPSGGSEQFF; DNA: TGCAGGCCCAGCGGGGGCAGCGAGCAGTTCTTC
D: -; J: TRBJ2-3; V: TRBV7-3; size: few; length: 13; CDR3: CASSLRRRDTQYF; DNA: TGTGCCAGCAGCTTACGACGTAGAGATACGCAGTATTTT
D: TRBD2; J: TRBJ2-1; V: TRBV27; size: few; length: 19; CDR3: CASSSGLAGLLQSYNEQFF; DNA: TGTGCCAGCAGTTCGGGACTAGCGGGACTCCTTCAATCCTACAATGAGCAGTTCTTC
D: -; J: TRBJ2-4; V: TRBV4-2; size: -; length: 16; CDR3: CASSPNRLLAKNIQYF; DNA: TGTGCCAGCAGCCCTAATCGACTGCTAGCCAAAAACATTCAGTACTTC
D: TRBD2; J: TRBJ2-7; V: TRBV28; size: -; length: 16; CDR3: CASSSSRTSVSYEQYF; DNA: TGTGCCAGCAGCTCCTCCCGGACTAGCGTCTCCTACGAGCAGTACTTC
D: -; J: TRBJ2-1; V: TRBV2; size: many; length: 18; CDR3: CASSDWARDLSSYNEQFF; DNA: TGTGCCAGCAGTGATTGGGCCCGGGACTTGAGCTCCTACAATGAGCAGTTCTTC
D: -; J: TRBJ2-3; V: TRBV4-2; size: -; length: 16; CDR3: CASSQPTAARTDTQYF; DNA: TGTGCCAGCAGCCAGCCCACAGCGGCCCGCACAGATACGCAGTATTTT
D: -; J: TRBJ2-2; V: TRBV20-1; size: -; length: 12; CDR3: CSAEKGTGELFF; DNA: TGCAGTGCGGAAAAGGGGACCGGGGAGCTGTTTTTT
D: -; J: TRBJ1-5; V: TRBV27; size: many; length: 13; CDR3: CASSFSRVQPQHF; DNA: TGTGCCAGCAGTTTTTCCAGGGTTCAGCCCCAGCATTTT
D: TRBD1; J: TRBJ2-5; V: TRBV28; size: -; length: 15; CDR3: CASRPGQVTAETQYF; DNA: TGTGCCAGCAGACCCGGACAGGTTACAGCAGAGACCCAGTACTTC